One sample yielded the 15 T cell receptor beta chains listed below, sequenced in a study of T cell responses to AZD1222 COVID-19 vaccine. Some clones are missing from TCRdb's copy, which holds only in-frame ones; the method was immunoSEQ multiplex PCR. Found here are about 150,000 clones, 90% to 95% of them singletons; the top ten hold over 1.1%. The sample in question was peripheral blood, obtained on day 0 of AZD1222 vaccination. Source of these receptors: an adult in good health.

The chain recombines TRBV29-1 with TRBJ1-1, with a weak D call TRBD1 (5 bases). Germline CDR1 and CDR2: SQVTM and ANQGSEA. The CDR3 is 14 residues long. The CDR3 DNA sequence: TGCAGTGCCGCCCCCGGGCAGGAGGGGACTGAAGCTTTCTTT. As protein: CSAAPGQEGTEAFF.

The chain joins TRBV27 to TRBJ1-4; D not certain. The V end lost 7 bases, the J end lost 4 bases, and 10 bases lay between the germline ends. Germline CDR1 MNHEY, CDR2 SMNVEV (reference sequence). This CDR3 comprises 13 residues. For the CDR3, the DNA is TGTGCCAGCATGAGCCTGATTAATGAAAAACTGTTTTTT. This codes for CASMSLINEKLFF.

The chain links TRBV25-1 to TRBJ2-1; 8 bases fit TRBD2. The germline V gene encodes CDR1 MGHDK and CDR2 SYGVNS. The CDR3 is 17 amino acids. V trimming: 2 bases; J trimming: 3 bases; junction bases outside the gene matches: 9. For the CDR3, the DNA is TGTGCCAGCAGTGAAAGTACGGGAGCGGGAGTCTACAATGAGCAGTTCTTC. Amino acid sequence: CASSESTGAGVYNEQFF.

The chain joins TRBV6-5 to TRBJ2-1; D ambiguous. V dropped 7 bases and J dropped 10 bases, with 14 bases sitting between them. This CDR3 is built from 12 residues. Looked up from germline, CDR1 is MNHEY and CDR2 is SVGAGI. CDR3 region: CASIPPLGEQFF. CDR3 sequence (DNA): TGTGCCAGCATCCCCCCCCTAGGAGAGCAGTTCTTC.

CDR3 sequence: CASQQLASGYNEQFF. Here the CDR3 DNA reads TGTGCCAGCCAACAATTGGCTAGCGGCTACAATGAGCAGTTCTTC. The chain combines TRBV27 with TRBJ2-1, with 7 bases identical to TRBD2. Trimming took 8 bases from V and 3 from J; bases not matched to a gene: 10. This CDR3 comprises 15 residues. Germline loops: CDR1 MNHEY, CDR2 SMNVEV (reference sequence).

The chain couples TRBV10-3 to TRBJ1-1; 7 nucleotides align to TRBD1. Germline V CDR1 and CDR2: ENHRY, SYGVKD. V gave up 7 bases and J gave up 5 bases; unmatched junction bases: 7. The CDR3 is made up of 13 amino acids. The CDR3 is CAITKGAQTEAFF. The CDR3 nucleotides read TGTGCCATCACTAAGGGGGCGCAAACTGAAGCTTTCTTT.

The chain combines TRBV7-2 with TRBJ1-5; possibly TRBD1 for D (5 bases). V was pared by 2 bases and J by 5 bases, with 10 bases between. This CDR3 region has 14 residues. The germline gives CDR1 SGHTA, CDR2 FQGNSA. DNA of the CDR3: TGTGCCAGCAGCTTACGTTCGGGGGATCAGCCCCAGCATTTT. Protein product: CASSLRSGDQPQHF.

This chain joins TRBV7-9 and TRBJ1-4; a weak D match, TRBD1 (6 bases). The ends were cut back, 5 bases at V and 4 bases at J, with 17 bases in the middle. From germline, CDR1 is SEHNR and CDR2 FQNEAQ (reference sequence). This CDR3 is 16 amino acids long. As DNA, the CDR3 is TGTGCCAGCAGCCCCTTCCCGCAGGGGTTTAATGAAAAACTGTTTTTT. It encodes CASSPFPQGFNEKLFF. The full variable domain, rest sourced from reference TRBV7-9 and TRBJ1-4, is DTGVSQNPRHKITKRGQNVTFRCDPISEHNRLYWYRQTLGQGPEFLTYFQNEAQLEKSRLLSDRFSAERPKGSFSTLEIQRTEQGDSAMYLCASSPFPQGFNEKLFFGSGTQLSVL.

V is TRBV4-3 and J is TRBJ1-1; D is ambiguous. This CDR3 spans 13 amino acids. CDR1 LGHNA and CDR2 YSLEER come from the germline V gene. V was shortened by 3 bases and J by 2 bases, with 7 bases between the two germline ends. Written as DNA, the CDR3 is TGCGCCAGCAGCCACCTAAGTAACACTGAAGCTTTCTTT. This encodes CASSHLSNTEAFF.

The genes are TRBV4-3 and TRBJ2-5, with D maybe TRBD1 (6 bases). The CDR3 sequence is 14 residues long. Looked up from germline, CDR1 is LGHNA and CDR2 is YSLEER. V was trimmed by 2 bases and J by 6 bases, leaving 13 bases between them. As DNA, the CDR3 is TGCGCCAGCAGCCAAACTATAGGGGGAAAGACCCAGTACTTC. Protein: CASSQTIGGKTQYF.

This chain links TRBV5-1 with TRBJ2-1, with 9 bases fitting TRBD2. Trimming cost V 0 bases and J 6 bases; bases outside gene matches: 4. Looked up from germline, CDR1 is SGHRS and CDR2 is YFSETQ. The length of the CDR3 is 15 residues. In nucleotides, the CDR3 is TGCGCCAGCAGCTTGGGCGGGGGGGCCTTCAATGAGCAGTTCTTC. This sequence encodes CASSLGGGAFNEQFF.

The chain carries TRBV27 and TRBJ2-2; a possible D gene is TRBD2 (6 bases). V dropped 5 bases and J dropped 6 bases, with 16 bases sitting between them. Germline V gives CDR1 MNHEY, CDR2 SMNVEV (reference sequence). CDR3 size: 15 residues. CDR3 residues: CASSRLVQYSGELFF. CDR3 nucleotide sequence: TGTGCCAGCAGTCGACTAGTTCAGTATTCCGGGGAGCTGTTTTTT.

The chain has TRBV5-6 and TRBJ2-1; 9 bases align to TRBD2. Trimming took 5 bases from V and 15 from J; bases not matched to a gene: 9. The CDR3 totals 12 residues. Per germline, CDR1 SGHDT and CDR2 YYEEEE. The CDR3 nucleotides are TGTGCCAGCAGTTATGCGGGAGGGCCGGTGTTCTTC. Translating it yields CASSYAGGPVFF. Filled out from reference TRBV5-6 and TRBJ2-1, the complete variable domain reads DAGVTQSPTHLIKTRGQQVTLRCSPKSGHDTVSWYQQALGQGPQFIFQYYEEEERQRGNFPDRFSGHQFPNYSSELNVNALLLGDSALYLCASSYAGGPVFFGPGTRLTVL.

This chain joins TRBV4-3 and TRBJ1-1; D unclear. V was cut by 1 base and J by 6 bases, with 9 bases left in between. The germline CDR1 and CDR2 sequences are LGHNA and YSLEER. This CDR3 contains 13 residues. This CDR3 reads CASSQVPGAEAFF. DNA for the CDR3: TGCGCCAGCAGCCAAGTTCCCGGGGCTGAAGCTTTCTTT.

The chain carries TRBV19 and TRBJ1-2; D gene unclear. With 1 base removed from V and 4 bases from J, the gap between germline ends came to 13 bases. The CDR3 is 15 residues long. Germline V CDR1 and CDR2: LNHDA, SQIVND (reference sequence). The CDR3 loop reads CASSIGPNRRYGYTF. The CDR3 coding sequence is TGTGCCAGTAGTATAGGACCCAACCGGCGCTATGGCTACACCTTC. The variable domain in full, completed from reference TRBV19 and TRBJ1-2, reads DGGITQSPKYLFRKEGQNVTLSCEQNLNHDAMYWYRQDPGQGLRLIYYSQIVNDFQKGDIAEGYSVSREKKESFPLTVTSAQKNPTAFYLCASSIGPNRRYGYTFGSGTRLTVV.